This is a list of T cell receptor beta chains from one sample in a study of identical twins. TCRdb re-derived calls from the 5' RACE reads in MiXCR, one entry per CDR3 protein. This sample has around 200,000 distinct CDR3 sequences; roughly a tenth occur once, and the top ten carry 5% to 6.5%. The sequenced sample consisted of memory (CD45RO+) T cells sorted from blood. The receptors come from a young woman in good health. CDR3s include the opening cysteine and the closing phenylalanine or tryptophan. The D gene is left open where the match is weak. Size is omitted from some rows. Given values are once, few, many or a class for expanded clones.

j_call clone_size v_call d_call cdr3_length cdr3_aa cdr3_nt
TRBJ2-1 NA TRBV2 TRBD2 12 CASNGGGDEQFF TGTGCCAGCAACGGCGGGGGTGATGAGCAGTTCTTC
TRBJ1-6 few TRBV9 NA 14 CASSVGGKNSPLHF TGTGCCAGCAGCGTAGGTGGCAAGAATTCACCCCTCCACTTT
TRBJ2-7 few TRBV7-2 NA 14 CASSFQAGVYEQYF TGTGCCAGCAGCTTTCAAGCGGGTGTCTACGAGCAGTACTTC
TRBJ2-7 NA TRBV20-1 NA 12 CSVGDNSYEQYF TGCAGTGTAGGGGACAACTCCTACGAGCAGTACTTC
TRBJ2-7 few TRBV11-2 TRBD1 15 CASSSVDRGVHEQYF TGTGCCAGCAGCTCCGTGGACAGGGGAGTTCACGAGCAGTACTTC
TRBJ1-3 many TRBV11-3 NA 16 CASSLRHGYSGNTIYF TGTGCCAGCAGCTTAAGACACGGATACTCTGGAAACACCATATATTTT
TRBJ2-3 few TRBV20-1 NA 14 CSARGLSSTDTQYF TGCAGTGCTAGAGGCCTCTCTAGCACAGATACGCAGTATTTT
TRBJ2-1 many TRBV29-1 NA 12 CSVHASYYEQFF TGCAGCGTTCATGCTAGCTATTATGAGCAGTTCTTC
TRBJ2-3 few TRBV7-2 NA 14 CASSPSPWADTQYF TGTGCCAGCAGCCCAAGCCCATGGGCAGATACGCAGTATTTT
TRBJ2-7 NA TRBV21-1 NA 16 CASSKEGRGSDYEQYF TGTGCCAGCAGCAAAGAGGGTAGGGGCTCGGACTACGAGCAGTACTTC
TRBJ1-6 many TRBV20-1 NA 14 CSARRGAVNSPLHF TGCAGTGCTCGCCGTGGGGCGGTGAATTCACCCCTCCACTTT